This T cell receptor beta chain was captured in a study of T cell responses to AZD1222 COVID-19 vaccine. Germline lookup yields CDR1 LGHNA and CDR2 YSLEER. V lost 0 bases, J lost 4 bases, and 15 bases lay in between. The CDR3 runs 16 residues. The data were produced by immunoSEQ multiplex PCR, yet TCRdb's version contains in-frame clones alone and is incomplete. The repertoire has about 140,000 clones, 70% to 90% of them found once; the top ten carry over 2.5%. Study observations and caveats: Repertoires were sampled only after the peak T cell response.

For this clone: Its target is unknown.

The source was peripheral blood, collected on day 0 of AZD1222 vaccination. This receptor was taken from an adult in good health. This chain joins TRBV4-3 and TRBJ2-5, with D perhaps matching TRBD1 or TRBD2 (5 bases each). CDR3 DNA sequence: TGCGCCAGCAGCCAAGATCGACGGGGCGCGGGAGAGACCCAGTACTTC. Protein: CASSQDRRGAGETQYF.